Below are 19 T cell receptor beta chains sequenced from a single sample in a study of human T cells and chemical hapten exposure. A single record per CDR3 protein comes from TCRdb applying MiXCR to the RACE reads. This table has approximately 100,000 distinct CDR3 sequences, 9.5% to 11% appearing once. Documented time point: patch test 1, 2 weeks after DPC sensitization. As to treatment: therapeutic diphenylcyclopropenone sensitization with weekly scalp DPC. Sequenced here: whole blood, sampled in connection with sensitization to the hapten diphenylcyclopropenone (DPC). The receptors were gathered from a middle-aged woman with alopecia areata. Some clones in this sample may be carry-over from other donors' samples.

This clonotype was observed a few times. The chain joins TRBV20-1 to TRBJ2-1; D may be TRBD2 (6 bases). The CDR3 is 10 amino acids. CDR1 is DFQATT and CDR2 is SNEGSKA in the germline V gene (reference sequence). Trimming removed 3 bases at V and 10 bases at J, with 7 bases between. Here the CDR3 reads CSARRGEQFF. For the CDR3, the DNA is TGCAGTGCTAGGCGGGGAGAGCAGTTCTTC.

The sample holds many counts of this clonotype. This rearrangement joins TRBV5-6 to TRBJ1-2; TRBD1 aligns across 7 bases. Looked up from germline, CDR1 is SGHDT and CDR2 is YYEEEE. The V and J ends lost 0 bases and 4 bases, in that order; junction bases with no gene match: 6. The CDR3 length is 15 residues. CDR3 sequence: CASSLVGRGIYGYTF. The DNA for the CDR3 is TGTGCCAGCAGCTTGGTTGGCAGGGGGATCTATGGCTACACCTTC.

The rearrangement joins TRBV2 to TRBJ1-5, with unresolved D. Trimming stripped 4 bases from V and 9 bases from J, with 10 bases between. Germline V gene lookup returns CDR1 SNHLY and CDR2 FYNNEI. CDR3 length equals 12 residues. Written as DNA, the CDR3 is TGTGCCAGCAGTGGAACCGACGCGCCCCAGCATTTT. Encoded protein: CASSGTDAPQHF.

This clonotype was seen many times. The CDR3 region is CSARDIWRGNTGELFF. The DNA of the CDR3 is TGCAGTGCTAGAGATATATGGCGGGGGAACACCGGGGAGCTGTTTTTT. V usage is TRBV20-1 and J usage is TRBJ2-2; perhaps TRBD2 as D (6 bases). Looked up from germline, CDR1 is DFQATT and CDR2 is SNEGSKA (reference sequence). Trimming shortened V by 0 bases and J by 1 base, and 12 bases separated the two germline ends. The CDR3 covers 16 residues.

This clonotype was detected many times. J is TRBJ2-1 and V is TRBV4-1, with TRBD2 identical over 7 bases. Germline V gives CDR1 MGHRA, CDR2 YSYEKL. The V segment lost 3 bases and the J segment 9 bases; nucleotides outside the gene matches: 8. The CDR3 covers 14 residues. The CDR3 nucleotides are TGCGCCAGCAGCCAGGTGGGAGGGGTCGGTGAGCAGTTCTTC. Its translation: CASSQVGGVGEQFF.

The table lists this clonotype with many counts. The rearrangement joins TRBV30 to TRBJ2-1, with 10 nucleotides matching TRBD1. Germline V lookup: CDR1 GTSNPN, CDR2 SVGIG (reference sequence). V shed 3 bases and J 10 bases; nucleotides not matched to a gene: 15. The CDR3 has 16 amino acids. CDR3 nucleotide sequence: TGTGCCTGGAGAAAAGGCTCCGGGACAGGGGTTAGAGAGCAGTTCTTC. Residues: CAWRKGSGTGVREQFF.

The table lists this clonotype with many counts. Since the CDR3 does not end with the conserved phenylalanine or tryptophan, this likely comes from a read error. The chain couples TRBV12-3 or TRBV12-4 to TRBJ1-1; tentative D call: TRBD1 (5 bases). The CDR3 covers 13 residues. Between the trimmed V and J ends, which lost 4 bases and 5 bases, there was a span of 11 bases. CDR3 sequence: CASSSFRETEAFL. The CDR3 DNA reads TGTGCCAGCAGTTCCTTCAGGGAGACTGAAGCTTTCCTT.

This clonotype came up many times. The chain recombines TRBV29-1 with TRBJ1-1, with D hard to call. Trimming removed 7 bases from V and 1 base from J, with 19 bases in between. Germline values: CDR1 SQVTM, CDR2 ANQGSEA. The CDR3 is made up of 15 amino acids. The CDR3 bases are TGCAGCGCCACCTCCGTAGCTGGTCGGAACACTGAAGCTTTCTTT. Translation gives CSATSVAGRNTEAFF.

This clonotype appeared once. The genes are TRBV4-2 and TRBJ1-4; 7 nucleotides line up with TRBD1. Germline lookup yields CDR1 LGHNA and CDR2 YNFKEQ. The ends lost 0 bases at V and 12 bases at J; junction bases unmatched: 7. There are 14 residues in the CDR3. CDR3 nucleotide sequence: TGTGCCAGCAGCCAAGATAGTGGGACAGTGGAACTGTTTTTT. Protein: CASSQDSGTVELFF.

At least ten counts were recorded for this clonotype. The chain combines TRBV7-3 with TRBJ2-2; 7 bases are shared with TRBD1. Losses at the gene ends were 0 bases for V and 6 bases for J; bases not matched to a gene: 16. Germline loops: CDR1 SGHTA, CDR2 FQGTGA. There are 19 residues in the CDR3. CDR3 loop: CASSLTVRGRHGNAGELFF. CDR3 bases: TGTGCCAGCAGCTTAACCGTGAGGGGGCGTCATGGTAATGCCGGGGAGCTGTTTTTT.

This clonotype is judged large. V and J are TRBV20-1 and TRBJ1-1; TRBD1 matches 8 bases. Unmatched junction bases numbered 7, after V lost 3 bases and J lost 1 base. The CDR3 contains 15 residues. Germline V gene lookup returns CDR1 DFQATT and CDR2 SNEGSKA (reference sequence). CDR3 protein: CSASGETGENTEAFF. The CDR3 coding sequence is TGCAGTGCTAGCGGGGAGACAGGGGAGAACACTGAAGCTTTCTTT.

This clonotype came up many times. The chain is built from TRBV7-8 and TRBJ2-7, with no clear D. The germline V and J ends were trimmed by 5 bases and 11 bases, with 16 bases remaining between them. The CDR3 runs to 12 residues. Looked up from germline, CDR1 is SGHVS and CDR2 is FQNEAQ. CDR3: CASSPQTPPEYF. CDR3 coding DNA: TGTGCCAGCAGCCCTCAGACGCCCCCGGAGTACTTC.

This clonotype has at least ten counts. The CDR3 here is CASSLVSDTHNKETQYF. Written as DNA, the CDR3 is TGTGCCAGCAGCTTAGTTTCCGACACCCACAACAAAGAGACCCAGTACTTC. V is TRBV11-2 and J is TRBJ2-5; D gene unclear. The CDR3 length is 17 residues. Deletions cut 1 base from V and 3 bases from J, with 18 bases between. The germline gives CDR1 SGHAT, CDR2 FQNNGV. Complete variable domain (other parts from reference TRBV11-2 and TRBJ2-5): EAGVAQSPRYKIIEKRQSVAFWCNPISGHATLYWYQQILGQGPKLLIQFQNNGVVDDSQLPKDRFSAERLKGVDSTLKIQPAKLEDSAVYLCASSLVSDTHNKETQYFGPGTRLLVL.

This clonotype was recorded at least ten times. This chain joins TRBV20-1 and TRBJ2-1, with 9 bases matching TRBD2. With 8 bases clipped from V and 3 bases from J, the junction kept 11 bases outside the gene matches. The CDR3 extends over 15 amino acids. Germline V gives CDR1 DFQATT, CDR2 SNEGSKA (reference sequence). The CDR3 spells CSPGGSGSFYNEQFF. CDR3 nucleotides: TGCAGTCCAGGGGGTAGCGGGAGTTTCTACAATGAGCAGTTCTTC.

This clonotype came up a few times. The rearrangement joins TRBV20-1 to TRBJ2-7; D remains ambiguous. This CDR3 has 12 residues. V dropped 0 bases and J dropped 7 bases, with 10 bases sitting between them. Germline V gene data show CDR1 as DFQATT and CDR2 as SNEGSKA (reference sequence). CDR3 nucleotide sequence: TGCAGTGCTAGAGATCTTACGAGGGAGCAGTACTTC. Translating gives CSARDLTREQYF.

This clonotype was found many times. The chain combines TRBV11-1 with TRBJ1-1; D call uncertain. Germline assignment: CDR1 SGHAT and CDR2 FQDESV (reference sequence). V lost 2 bases to trimming and J lost 5 bases, with 12 bases between them. The CDR3 covers 14 residues. CDR3 DNA: TGTGCCAGCAGCTTAAGAGTCGGGAGGACTGAAGCTTTCTTT. The encoded protein is CASSLRVGRTEAFF.

This clonotype was detected many times. CDR3 sequence reads: CASSPPVSSGRFGEQFF. DNA for the CDR3: TGTGCCAGCTCACCACCTGTAAGTAGCGGGAGATTTGGAGAGCAGTTCTTC. V and J are TRBV18 and TRBJ2-1; 9 positions match TRBD2. This CDR3 has 17 amino acids. CDR1 KGHSH and CDR2 LQKENI come from the germline V gene. V shed 0 bases, J shed 10 bases, and the junction held 13 bases outside the gene matches.

There are many counts of this clonotype. V gene TRBV7-3 combines with J gene TRBJ1-1; possibly TRBD1 for D (5 bases). CDR1 and CDR2 from the germline V gene are SGHTA and FQGTGA. This CDR3 has 14 amino acids. The V end lost 5 bases, the J end lost 1 base, and 11 bases lay between the germline ends. The CDR3 protein is CASSPGTANTEAFF. DNA of the CDR3: TGTGCCAGCAGCCCAGGGACGGCGAACACTGAAGCTTTCTTT.

The chain joins TRBV3-1 to TRBJ1-2; 7 positions match TRBD1. The V and J ends lost 0 bases and 3 bases, in that order; junction bases with no gene match: 4. Germline V gene data show CDR1 as LGHDT and CDR2 as YNNKEL (reference sequence). There are 15 residues in the CDR3. The DNA of the CDR3 is TGTGCCAGCAGCCAAGATACAGGGGCGTACTATGGCTACACCTTC. This sequence encodes CASSQDTGAYYGYTF.